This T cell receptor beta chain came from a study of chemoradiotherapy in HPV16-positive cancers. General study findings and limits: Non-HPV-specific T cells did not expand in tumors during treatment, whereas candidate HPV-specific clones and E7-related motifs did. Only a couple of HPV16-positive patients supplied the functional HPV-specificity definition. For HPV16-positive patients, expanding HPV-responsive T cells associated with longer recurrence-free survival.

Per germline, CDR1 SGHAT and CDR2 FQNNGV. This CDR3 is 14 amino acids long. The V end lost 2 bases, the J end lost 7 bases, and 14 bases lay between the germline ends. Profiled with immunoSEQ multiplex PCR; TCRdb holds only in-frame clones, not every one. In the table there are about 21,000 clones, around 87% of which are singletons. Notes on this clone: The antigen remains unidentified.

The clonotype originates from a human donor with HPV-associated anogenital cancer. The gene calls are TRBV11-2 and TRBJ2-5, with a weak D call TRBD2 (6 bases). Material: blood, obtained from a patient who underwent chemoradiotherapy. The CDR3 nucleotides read TGTGCCAGCAGCTTAAGGCGGGGTGGGGGGACCCAGTACTTC. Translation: CASSLRRGGGTQYF.